This T cell receptor beta chain was captured in a study of identifying expanded T cells in peripheral blood. Details on this clone: Antigen specificity is unknown.

Study results and caveats: Clone count variance between roughly two-week samples rose with total template count. Over two and four weeks, about 15 and 19 clones changed, versus around 1.2 between replicates.

During the collection period, no donor immune events like infections were recorded. Here immunoSEQ multiplex PCR was the method, and the copy in TCRdb shows in-frame clones only, minus some. This table holds around 85,000 clones, about nine tenths found once. CDR3 length: 14 amino acids. Trimming stripped 0 bases from V and 7 bases from J, with 15 bases between. Germline V CDR1 and CDR2: GTSNPN, SVGIG (reference sequence). This chain connects TRBV30 to TRBJ1-1, with D unclear. The source material was blood. The TCR originated in a person aged 18-70 years in good health. The CDR3 DNA reads as TGTGCCTGGAGTGTACTCTCGGGGTTGGGTGAAGCTTTCTTT. Translation: CAWSVLSGLGEAFF.